These 29 T cell receptor beta chains originate from one sample sequenced in a study of T cell responses to AZD1222 COVID-19 vaccine. Measured with immunoSEQ multiplex PCR; TCRdb has only the in-frame clones, and not every one. The sample lists about 150,000 clones; around 89% were seen once. Sequencing used peripheral blood, obtained on day 0 of AZD1222 vaccination. Receptors originate from an adult in good health.

The chain uses TRBV5-6 and TRBJ1-2; D is unclear. The ends were cut back, 4 bases at V and 2 bases at J, with 12 bases in the middle. CDR1 is SGHDT, CDR2 YYEEEE, per germline. This CDR3 has 14 amino acids. As DNA, the CDR3 is TGTGCCAGCAGCGTTCCGAATGAGAACTATGGCTACACCTTC. This gives the protein CASSVPNENYGYTF.

The V call is TRBV11-3, the J call TRBJ2-1, with a possible D match to TRBD2 (5 bases). CDR3 length: 13 residues. Trimming took 3 bases from V and 6 from J, leaving 9 bases between them. The germline V gene has CDR1 SGHNT and CDR2 YENEEA. CDR3 coding DNA: TGTGCCAGCAGCTTGGCTGGGAGCAATGAGCAGTTCTTC. It is translated as CASSLAGSNEQFF.

The CDR3 sequence is CASSYEGAGTDTQYF. The CDR3 bases are TGTGCCAGCAGTTACGAGGGGGCGGGCACAGATACGCAGTATTTT. The chain joins TRBV6-5 to TRBJ2-3; 7 bases line up with TRBD1. CDR1 is MNHEY and CDR2 is SVGAGI in the germline V gene. CDR3 length: 15 amino acids. The junction had 3 bases not matched to a gene; V was cut back by 2 bases and J by 1 base.

The table lists this clone with a count of one. The J gene is TRBJ2-5, the V gene TRBV7-2, with a weak D call TRBD1 (6 bases). The V gene lost 2 bases and the J gene lost 4 bases, with 14 bases spanning the gap. There are 15 residues in the CDR3. CDR1 SGHTA and CDR2 FQGNSA come from the germline V gene. The CDR3 DNA sequence: TGTGCCAGCAGCTTACTGGGGGCTGAGAGAGAGACCCAGTACTTC. Amino acid sequence: CASSLLGAERETQYF.

This chain uses TRBV4-1 with TRBJ1-1; no definite D call. This CDR3 is 17 amino acids long. Germline values: CDR1 MGHRA, CDR2 YSYEKL. Trimming pared 1 base from V and 1 base from J, leaving 16 bases between. The chain's CDR3 is CASSQVVVGPSNTEAFF. In DNA form, the CDR3 reads TGCGCCAGCAGCCAAGTGGTCGTCGGTCCCTCGAACACTGAAGCTTTCTTT.

This clone is a singleton in its sample. This chain connects TRBV5-1 to TRBJ2-2; TRBD2 is a possible D gene (5 bases). Germline V gives CDR1 SGHRS, CDR2 YFSETQ. Trimming stripped 4 bases from V and 7 bases from J, with 17 bases between. The CDR3 sequence is 15 residues long. CDR3 in amino acids: CASSRELTPDGELFF. In nucleotides, the CDR3 is TGCGCCAGCAGCCGGGAACTAACACCGGACGGGGAGCTGTTTTTT.

This clone appeared a single time. J is TRBJ1-6 and V is TRBV12-3 or TRBV12-4; D gene unclear. There are 13 residues in the CDR3. Trimming took 8 bases from V and 3 from J, leaving 8 bases between them. The CDR3 DNA reads as TGTGCCAGCTGGTCTGGCTATAATTCACCCCTCCACTTT. It is translated as CASWSGYNSPLHF.

The chain joins TRBV4-1 to TRBJ1-4; perhaps TRBD1 as D (5 bases). V was pared by 1 base and J by 2 bases, with 14 bases between. This CDR3 contains 17 residues. Per the germline V gene, CDR1 is MGHRA and CDR2 is YSYEKL. The CDR3 sequence: CASSQGPGRSTNEKLFF. CDR3 nucleotides: TGCGCCAGCAGCCAAGGCCCAGGGAGGTCGACTAATGAAAAACTGTTTTTT.

V usage is TRBV30 and J usage is TRBJ1-2, with D possibly matching TRBD1 (5 bases). Germline V lookup: CDR1 GTSNPN, CDR2 SVGIG (reference sequence). The CDR3 covers 13 residues. The V end was cut by 4 bases, the J end by 6 bases, with 15 bases between. CDR3 nucleotides: TGTGCCTGGAATCCAGCGGGGGGGAATGGCTACACCTTC. As protein: CAWNPAGGNGYTF.

The V gene is TRBV20-1, the J gene TRBJ2-5, with 11 nucleotides matching TRBD2. The CDR3 contains 15 residues. The ends lost 3 bases at V and 4 bases at J; junction bases unmatched: 7. CDR1 is DFQATT, CDR2 SNEGSKA, per germline (reference sequence). The CDR3 reads CSASSSGGARETQYF. CDR3 bases: TGCAGTGCTAGTAGTAGCGGGGGGGCGAGAGAGACCCAGTACTTC.

The gene calls are TRBV7-8 and TRBJ1-2; no definite D call. Germline V lookup: CDR1 SGHVS, CDR2 FQNEAQ. The V gene lost 1 base and the J gene lost 1 base, with 13 bases spanning the gap. The CDR3 covers 16 residues. CDR3 in DNA: TGTGCCAGCAGCTTAGATTACAGTGCTTATAACTATGGCTACACCTTC. This gives the protein CASSLDYSAYNYGYTF.

This clone was seen a single time. The chain is built from TRBV6-5 and TRBJ1-2; D call uncertain. The germline V gene has CDR1 MNHEY and CDR2 SVGAGI. V lost 1 base to trimming and J lost 6 bases, with 0 bases between them. CDR3 length: 10 residues. CDR3 residues: CASSYYGYTF. CDR3 coding DNA: TGTGCCAGCAGTTACTATGGCTACACCTTC.

The chain recombines TRBV7-8 with TRBJ1-2, with D possibly TRBD1 on 6 matching bases. Germline loops: CDR1 SGHVS, CDR2 FQNEAQ. V dropped 3 bases and J dropped 4 bases, with 15 bases sitting between them. The CDR3 totals 15 residues. CDR3 sequence (DNA): TGTGCCAGCAGCTTCCAGGGAGGGGGGAGCTATGGCTACACCTTC. As protein: CASSFQGGGSYGYTF.

For the CDR3, the DNA is TGTGCCAGCAGCTTAGACCCGGGACACTATGGCTACACCTTC. It codes for CASSLDPGHYGYTF. The chain is built from TRBV7-3 and TRBJ1-2; tentatively, D is TRBD1 (5 bases). This CDR3 contains 14 residues. V was cut by 2 bases and J by 3 bases, with 10 bases left in between. Per the germline V gene, CDR1 is SGHTA and CDR2 is FQGTGA. Complete variable domain (other parts from reference TRBV7-3 and TRBJ1-2): GAGVSQTPSNKVTEKGKYVELRCDPISGHTALYWYRQSLGQGPEFLIYFQGTGAADDSGLPNDRFFAVRPEGSVSTLKIQRTERGDSAVYLCASSLDPGHYGYTFGSGTRLTVV.

V gene TRBV14 combines with J gene TRBJ1-2; D not certain. CDR3 length: 17 amino acids. Trimming removed 3 bases at V and 5 bases at J, with 22 bases between. Germline CDR1 SGHDN, CDR2 FVKESK. The CDR3 region is CASSHVAMGSVPYGYTF. CDR3 nucleotide sequence: TGTGCCAGCAGCCACGTCGCAATGGGCAGCGTACCATATGGCTACACCTTC.

The chain recombines TRBV12-3 or TRBV12-4 with TRBJ2-2, with D unresolved. V lost 2 bases and J lost 6, with 7 bases in between. The CDR3 loop spans 13 amino acids. CDR3 protein: CASSLTDPGELFF. The CDR3 DNA sequence: TGTGCCAGCAGTTTAACAGACCCCGGGGAGCTGTTTTTT.

This clone was counted once. The V gene is TRBV7-6, the J gene TRBJ2-7, with 7 nucleotides matching TRBD1. The V and J ends lost 3 bases and 0 bases, in that order; junction bases with no gene match: 2. This CDR3 has 14 residues. Per the germline V gene, CDR1 is SGHVS and CDR2 is FNYEAQ. The CDR3 reads CASSFRDSSYEQYF. The CDR3 DNA sequence: TGTGCCAGCAGCTTTCGGGACAGCTCCTACGAGCAGTACTTC.

The chain joins TRBV18 to TRBJ2-1; the D gene is possibly TRBD1 (6 bases). The ends were cut back, 1 base at V and 4 bases at J, with 11 bases in the middle. Germline CDR1 is KGHSH and CDR2 is LQKENI. This CDR3 has 15 amino acids. CDR3 DNA: TGTGCCAGCTCACCACTGGGGGCCGCGTACAATGAGCAGTTCTTC. It encodes CASSPLGAAYNEQFF.

The rearrangement joins TRBV11-2 to TRBJ1-1, with 9 bases identical to TRBD1. The V gene's germline CDR1 is SGHAT and CDR2 FQNNGV. This CDR3 comprises 16 residues. J was trimmed by 6 bases and V by 5 bases; bases with no gene match: 13. The CDR3 loop reads CASSPSLGTGRAEAFF. CDR3 nucleotide sequence: TGTGCCAGCAGCCCTTCTCTTGGGACAGGGCGGGCTGAAGCTTTCTTT.

This clone was seen a handful of times. The V call is TRBV30, the J call TRBJ1-1; no reliable D call. Germline assignment: CDR1 GTSNPN and CDR2 SVGIG (reference sequence). V lost 4 bases to trimming and J lost 3 bases, with 6 bases between them. This CDR3 is 11 amino acids long. The CDR3 loop is CAWIRHTEAFF. Written as DNA, the CDR3 is TGTGCCTGGATTAGGCACACTGAAGCTTTCTTT.

DNA for the CDR3: TGTGCCAGCTCAGGGGGCTGGTTGGATGGCTACACCTTC. This encodes CASSGGWLDGYTF. The rearrangement links TRBV27 to TRBJ1-2, with 8 positions matching TRBD1. In germline, CDR1 is MNHEY, CDR2 SMNVEV (reference sequence). The length of the CDR3 is 13 residues. The junction had 8 bases not matched to a gene; V was cut back by 8 bases and J by 6 bases.

V gene TRBV11-2 combines with J gene TRBJ1-1; D might be TRBD1 (5 bases). Trimming pared 2 bases from V and 1 base from J, leaving 11 bases between. This CDR3 contains 15 residues. The germline gives CDR1 SGHAT, CDR2 FQNNGV. The CDR3 DNA is TGTGCCAGCAGCTTAAAGGCAGGGTGGAACACTGAAGCTTTCTTT. Translation: CASSLKAGWNTEAFF.

The chain links TRBV7-2 to TRBJ2-7; D remains unclear. CDR3 length: 11 residues. V lost 3 bases and J lost 3, with 3 bases in between. CDR1 is SGHTA and CDR2 is FQGNSA in the germline V gene. The CDR3 nucleotides are TGTGCCAGCAGCTTGGACTACGAGCAGTACTTC. Translating gives CASSLDYEQYF.

Points on this clone: This sample also contains other DNA sequences that code for the same CDR3. This chain uses TRBV5-1 with TRBJ1-1, with D perhaps TRBD1 (5 bases). Germline V CDR1 and CDR2: SGHRS, YFSETQ. The CDR3 totals 14 residues. Trimming shortened V by 2 bases and J by 3 bases, and 11 bases separated the two germline ends. This chain's CDR3 is CASSFRQGDTEAFF. CDR3 in DNA: TGCGCCAGCAGCTTTAGGCAAGGGGACACTGAAGCTTTCTTT.

Only a few counts were recorded for this clone. The rearrangement uses TRBV19 and TRBJ1-2, with D maybe TRBD1 (6 bases). Germline V CDR1 and CDR2: LNHDA, SQIVND (reference sequence). The ends were cut back, 4 bases at V and 6 bases at J, with 15 bases in the middle. The CDR3 has 14 residues. The CDR3 DNA sequence: TGTGCCAGTAGTAGGTCAGGGGAATCGGATGGCTACACCTTC. Amino acid sequence: CASSRSGESDGYTF.

The chain combines TRBV2 with TRBJ2-3, with D unresolved. The germline gives CDR1 SNHLY, CDR2 FYNNEI. With 6 bases removed from V and 4 bases from J, the gap between germline ends came to 5 bases. This CDR3 contains 11 residues. The CDR3 loop is CASRTSDTQYF. CDR3 DNA sequence: TGTGCCAGCAGAACGTCAGATACGCAGTATTTT. Based on the CDR3 plus reference TRBV2 and TRBJ2-3, the full variable domain is EPEVTQTPSHQVTQMGQEVILRCVPISNHLYFYWYRQILGQKVEFLVSFYNNEISEKSEIFDDQFSVERPDGSNFTLKIRSTKLEDSAMYFCASRTSDTQYFGPGTRLTVL.

The CDR3 region is CASSLGRGGVGIGAFF. Here the CDR3 DNA reads TGTGCCAGCAGCTTAGGTAGAGGAGGGGTGGGGATTGGAGCTTTCTTT. The chain has TRBV7-2 and TRBJ1-1; maybe TRBD1 (5 bases). Trimming took off 1 base at V and 10 bases at J, with 22 bases between the two ends. This CDR3 is built from 16 residues. Germline-derived CDR1 and CDR2 are SGHTA and FQGNSA.

The chain combines TRBV7-2 with TRBJ2-7, with a weak D call TRBD1 (6 bases). V lost 4 bases and J lost 1, with 14 bases in between. There are 15 residues in the CDR3. CDR1 is SGHTA, CDR2 FQGNSA, per germline. The CDR3 DNA sequence: TGTGCCAGCAGCTCCGCAGGGGCGCAATCCTACGAGCAGTACTTC. Translation gives CASSSAGAQSYEQYF.

The rearrangement uses TRBV28 and TRBJ2-7, with TRBD1 as a possible D gene (6 bases). This CDR3 is built from 14 residues. Germline V lookup: CDR1 MDHEN, CDR2 SYDVKM. Trimming cost V 7 bases and J 0 bases, with 13 bases left between them. The CDR3 is CASTKAGVSYEQYF. The CDR3 DNA reads TGTGCCAGCACCAAGGCAGGGGTCTCCTACGAGCAGTACTTC.